The clone carrying this T cell receptor beta chain was seen only a few times. Its antigen remains unknown. This record belongs to a study of T cell responses to AZD1222 COVID-19 vaccine. Profiled with immunoSEQ multiplex PCR; TCRdb holds only in-frame clones, not every one. The data hold about 97,000 clones, with about 88% observed a single time. Germline V gene data show CDR1 as SGHTA and CDR2 as FQGTGA. V dropped 0 bases and J dropped 11 bases, with 16 bases sitting between them. The CDR3 contains 14 residues. Broader study findings: Reports say nearly half of spike-specific TCRs go after unmutated variant regions. The repertoires were collected only after the peak T cell response.

J is TRBJ1-1 and V is TRBV7-3; D not resolved. Sequences were derived from peripheral blood, sampled on day 0 of AZD1222 vaccination. This clonotype originated in an adult in good health. The CDR3 DNA is TGTGCCAGCAGCTTAACGTTAGAGGGAGGGAAGGCTTTCTTT. Amino acid sequence: CASSLTLEGGKAFF.